The 2 T cell receptor beta chains given below trace back to one sample, sequenced in a study of regulatory T cells in long-lasting Graves disease. Time point given: newly diagnosed GD, antithyroid drugs for less than 3 months. From PBMCs, RNA was extracted and then used to make the TCR library. The authors built TCR beta libraries using iRepertoire HTBI primers and Arm-PCR of CDR3 regions. Each CDR3 protein is one row after TCRdb ran MiXCR on the multiplex PCR reads. The sample carries approximately 350,000 distinct CDR3 sequences, approximately 10% recorded once. These records were also assigned to another study, of T cells in Graves' hyperthyroidism and ophthalmopathy.

The sample was peripheral blood mononuclear cells (PBMCs), taken at new diagnosis, from a patient treated with antithyroid drugs. The receptors come from a woman aged 18-30 years with Graves disease.

Only a few counts were recorded for this clonotype. The chain employs TRBV20-1 and TRBJ2-2, with TRBD1 matching 7 bases. Germline loops: CDR1 DFQATT, CDR2 SNEGSKA (reference sequence). J was trimmed by 5 bases and V by 5 bases; bases with no gene match: 5. The CDR3 is made up of 13 amino acids. The CDR3 DNA reads as TGCAGTGCTCAAATGACAGGGACCGGGGAGCTGTTTTTT. Translation gives CSAQMTGTGELFF.

J is TRBJ1-3 and V is TRBV7-2; 8 bases are a match to TRBD1. J was trimmed by 0 bases and V by 5 bases; bases with no gene match: 6. In germline, CDR1 is SGHTA, CDR2 FQGNSA. This CDR3 is built from 16 residues. This chain's CDR3 is CASSLGQVHSGNTIYF. DNA for the CDR3: TGTGCCAGCAGCCTGGGACAGGTGCACTCTGGAAACACCATATATTTT.